This T cell receptor (beta chain) appears in the sequencing data of a study of shared clonotypes between healthy human individuals. The study's findings and limits: Read depth was anticipated to influence clonotype sharing among donors.

Of note for this clone: Its target is unknown.

V dropped 4 bases and J dropped 5; count of bases not matched to a gene: 9. The CDR3 is 17 amino acids. Germline-derived CDR1 and CDR2 are SGHNT and YYREEE (reference sequence). Produced via immunoSEQ multiplex PCR; TCRdb's table is partial and in-frame only. The sample carries approximately 470,000 clones, roughly 80% recorded once. The source material was PBMCs. V is TRBV5-4 and J is TRBJ2-3; 14 nucleotides align to TRBD2. The receptor comes from a woman in her thirties or forties in good health. Some clones in this sample may be carry-over from other donors' samples. The CDR3 protein is CASSVGTSGRGGDTQYF. CDR3 coding DNA: TGTGCCAGCAGCGTCGGGACTAGCGGGAGAGGGGGAGATACGCAGTATTTT.